A selection of T cell receptor beta chains follows, all from one sample in a study of T-cell memory formation after mild COVID-19. TCRdb re-analysed the 5' RACE reads in MiXCR, keeping a single row per CDR3 protein. Altogether 120,000 to 150,000 distinct CDR3 sequences are present, over 15% being singletons, with the ten largest covering over 2%. Sequenced input: PBMCs or a T cell subset sorted from them (not recorded which). These receptors came from an adult woman who had mild COVID-19 (a few samples of this study predate the infection). Cell type and time point are not known. Each CDR3 is given with its conserved first and last residue. The order of the fields is clone size, J gene, V gene, D gene, CDR3 protein, CDR3 DNA. D genes are given only for firm matches. Not every row has a clone size; where given, it reads once, few, many or a size class.

>many|TRBJ2-3|TRBV7-2|.
CASSLTNGDTQYF
TGTGCCAGCAGCCTTACGAACGGGGATACGCAGTATTTT
>few|TRBJ1-1|TRBV27|TRBD1
CASSSAGTGVSEAFF
TGTGCCAGCAGTTCAGCCGGGACAGGGGTTTCCGAAGCTTTCTTT
>.|TRBJ2-7|TRBV6-2/TRBV6-3|.
CASSYRRGIAYEQYF
TGTGCCAGCAGTTACCGGAGGGGAATAGCCTACGAGCAGTACTTC
>few|TRBJ1-1|TRBV5-1|.
CASSPRPTVGGTEAFF
TGCGCCAGCAGCCCCCGGCCGACAGTTGGGGGCACTGAAGCTTTCTTT
>medium-sized|TRBJ2-7|TRBV27|TRBD2
CASSQKSLGLADYEQYF
TGTGCCAGCAGCCAAAAGTCTCTGGGACTAGCGGACTACGAGCAGTACTTC
>.|TRBJ2-2|TRBV5-1|.
CASSLGDRSGELFF
TGCGCCAGCAGCTTGGGCGACAGGTCCGGGGAGCTGTTTTTT
>.|TRBJ1-6|TRBV19|.
CASSNTAGGSSPLHF
TGTGCCAGTAGTAATACTGCGGGGGGCTCTTCACCCCTCCACTTT
>.|TRBJ2-1|TRBV6-5|.
CASSYADEQFF
TGTGCCAGCAGTTACGCCGATGAGCAGTTCTTC
>few|TRBJ2-3|TRBV12-3/TRBV12-4|TRBD2
CASSRSGGSTDTQYF
TGTGCCAGCAGCCGTAGCGGGGGGAGCACAGATACGCAGTATTTT
>few|TRBJ2-6|TRBV6-5|.
CASSYTLSGANVLTF
TGTGCCAGCAGTTACACGCTTTCTGGGGCCAACGTCCTGACTTTC
>few|TRBJ2-7|TRBV7-9|.
CASGSFKEGYEQYF
TGTGCCAGCGGCTCCTTCAAGGAAGGATACGAGCAGTACTTC
>.|TRBJ1-6|TRBV20-1|.
CSARDKQGTYSPLHF
TGCAGTGCTAGGGACAAACAGGGCACCTATTCACCCCTCCACTTT
>.|TRBJ1-3|TRBV7-2|.
CASSQRTQSSGNTIYF
TGTGCCAGCAGCCAACGGACACAGAGCTCTGGAAACACCATATATTTT
>few|TRBJ2-1|TRBV11-2|.
CASRLGVVGNEQFF
TGTGCCAGCAGATTAGGGGTGGTAGGCAATGAGCAGTTCTTC
>.|TRBJ2-7|TRBV6-5|.
CASSEGGPKREQYF
TGTGCCAGCAGTGAAGGGGGGCCTAAGCGCGAGCAGTACTTC
>few|TRBJ1-2|TRBV4-1|TRBD1
CASSPGQGFDGYTF
TGCGCCAGCAGCCCGGGACAGGGCTTTGATGGCTACACCTTC
>once|TRBJ1-1|TRBV30|.
CASLTGPRGSTEAFF
TGTGCCTCCCTGACAGGCCCGAGGGGAAGCACTGAAGCTTTCTTT
>once|TRBJ1-3|TRBV30|.
CAWREQGSSGNTIYF
TGTGCCTGGAGGGAACAGGGTTCCTCTGGAAACACCATATATTTT